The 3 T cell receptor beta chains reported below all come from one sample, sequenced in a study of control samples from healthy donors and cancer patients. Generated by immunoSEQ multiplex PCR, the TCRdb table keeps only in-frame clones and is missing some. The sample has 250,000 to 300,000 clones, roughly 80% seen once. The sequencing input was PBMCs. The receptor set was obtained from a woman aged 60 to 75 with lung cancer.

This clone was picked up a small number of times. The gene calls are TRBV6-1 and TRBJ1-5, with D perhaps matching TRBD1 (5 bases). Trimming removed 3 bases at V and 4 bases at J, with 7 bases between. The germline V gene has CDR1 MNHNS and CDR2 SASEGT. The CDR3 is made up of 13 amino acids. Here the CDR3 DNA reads TGTGCCAGCAGTGAGGGGCGGAATCAGCCCCAGCATTTT. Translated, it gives CASSEGRNQPQHF.

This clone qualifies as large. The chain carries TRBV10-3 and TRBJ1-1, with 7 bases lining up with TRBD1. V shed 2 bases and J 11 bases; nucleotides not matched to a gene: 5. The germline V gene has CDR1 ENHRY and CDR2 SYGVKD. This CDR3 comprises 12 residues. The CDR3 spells CAISEPGTAAFF. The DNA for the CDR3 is TGTGCCATCAGTGAGCCAGGGACAGCTGCTTTCTTT.

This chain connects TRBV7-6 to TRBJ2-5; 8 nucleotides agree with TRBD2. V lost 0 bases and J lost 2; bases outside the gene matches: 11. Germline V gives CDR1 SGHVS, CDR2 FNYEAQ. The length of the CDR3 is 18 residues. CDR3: CASSLAAPSGLGQETQYF. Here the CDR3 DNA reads TGTGCCAGCAGCTTAGCCGCTCCCTCGGGACTAGGACAAGAGACCCAGTACTTC.